Detailed here is one T cell receptor beta chain. As yet, its antigen is unknown. This sample is drawn from a study of T-cell memory formation after mild COVID-19. Study-wide points: For contracting clones, CD4+ ones sat mainly in CM and EM, CD8+ in EMRA. There was a balanced CD4/CD8 profile in clones contracting day 15 to 85, and later expanders leaned CD4+.

V was trimmed by 2 bases and J by 2 bases, leaving 17 bases between them. CDR3 size: 17 residues. Germline assignment: CDR1 SGHVS and CDR2 FQNEAQ. A 5'RACE reaction primed in the constant segment made cDNA libraries of TCR alpha and TCR beta, and these carried sample barcodes and UMIs. TCRdb called the 5' RACE reads again in MiXCR, with one record for every CDR3 protein. The sample holds roughly 400,000 distinct CDR3 sequences, 16% seen once. This TCR was recovered from a man in his late teens or twenties who had mild COVID-19 (a few samples of this study predate the infection). Cell type and time point are not known. Sample: PBMCs or a T cell subset sorted from them (not recorded which). The genes are TRBV7-8 and TRBJ2-3; tentative D call: TRBD2 (6 bases). CDR3 DNA: TGTGCCAGCAGCTTAACGCGGGGAGCACAGTACACAGATACGCAGTATTTT. The encoded protein is CASSLTRGAQYTDTQYF.